The 18 T cell receptor beta chains in this list originate from one sample, sequenced in a study of beta chain features in type 1 diabetes. General study points: TCRB CDR3s were moderately but significantly shorter in Type 1 diabetes patients in all four CD4+ subsets.

Sequenced material consisted of expressed TCRB transcripts (all of the isolated RNA was reverse transcribed). The protocol was immunoSEQ multiplex PCR, while the TCRdb copy is restricted to in-frame clones and leaves out a portion. The sample includes nearly 700,000 clones, roughly 12% of them seen just once. These receptors have no identified antigens. Sequenced material: naive CD4+ T cells from blood. The receptors here all came from a man aged 18 to 29 with type 1 diabetes.

This clone was found a few times. The CDR3 sequence: CASGSGQGETQYF. The CDR3 DNA reads as TGTGCTAGTGGTTCAGGACAGGGGGAGACCCAGTACTTC. The V gene is TRBV12-5, the J gene TRBJ2-5; 9 bases line up with TRBD1. CDR1 is LGHNT, CDR2 FRNRAP, per germline. The CDR3 contains 13 residues. With V trimmed by 4 bases and J by 5 bases, 2 bases remained unmatched. The full variable domain, completed using reference TRBV12-5 and TRBJ2-5, is DARVTQTPRHKVTEMGQEVTMRCQPILGHNTVFWYRQTMMQGLELLAYFRNRAPLDDSGMPKDRFSAEMPDATLATLKIQPSEPRDSAVYFCASGSGQGETQYFGPGTRLLVL.

This clone was seen more than once but under ten times. The chain couples TRBV6-5 to TRBJ2-5; D unresolved. Germline V gives CDR1 MNHEY, CDR2 SVGAGI. The CDR3 has 11 amino acids. Trimming left V 5 bases short and J 4 bases short, with 5 bases between. The CDR3 loop reads CASSIGETQYF. CDR3 in DNA: TGTGCCAGCAGTATCGGAGAGACCCAGTACTTC.

This rearrangement joins TRBV28 to TRBJ1-6, with D unresolved. The germline V gene has CDR1 MDHEN and CDR2 SYDVKM. The CDR3 covers 12 residues. The V end lost 5 bases, the J end lost 6 bases, and 5 bases lay between the germline ends. For the CDR3, the DNA is TGTGCCAGCAGTCTAAGTAATTCACCCCTCCACTTT. Its translation is CASSLSNSPLHF.

The rearrangement joins TRBV10-2 to TRBJ1-1; TRBD1 matches at 10 bases. V lost 6 bases to trimming and J lost 3 bases; unmatched junction nucleotides: 4. CDR1 is WSHSY, CDR2 SAAADI, per germline. This CDR3 spans 14 amino acids. The CDR3 loop is CASSPGTGDTEAFF. CDR3 in DNA: TGCGCCAGCAGCCCCGGGACAGGGGACACTGAAGCTTTCTTT.

Only a few counts were recorded for this clone. Distinct nucleotide sequences in the sample also encode this CDR3. V usage is TRBV6-5 and J usage is TRBJ2-5, with 8 positions matching TRBD1. V shed 4 bases and J 1 base; nucleotides not matched to a gene: 5. The CDR3 covers 15 residues. Germline CDR1 is MNHEY and CDR2 is SVGAGI. The CDR3 nucleotides read TGTGCCAGCAGTTTAGGACAGGGCACCCAAGAGACCCAGTACTTC. It codes for CASSLGQGTQETQYF.

The V call is TRBV19, the J call TRBJ1-4; no reliable D call. The length of the CDR3 is 15 residues. The V gene lost 7 bases and the J gene lost 6 bases, with 18 bases spanning the gap. The V gene's germline CDR1 is LNHDA and CDR2 SQIVND (reference sequence). The CDR3 sequence is CASTPAIGLYEKLFF. The CDR3 nucleotides read TGTGCCAGTACCCCCGCAATCGGTTTGTATGAAAAACTGTTTTTT. Based on the CDR3 plus reference TRBV19 and TRBJ1-4, the full variable domain is DGGITQSPKYLFRKEGQNVTLSCEQNLNHDAMYWYRQDPGQGLRLIYYSQIVNDFQKGDIAEGYSVSREKKESFPLTVTSAQKNPTAFYLCASTPAIGLYEKLFFGSGTQLSVL.

In its sample, this clone was seen a few times. This rearrangement joins TRBV18 to TRBJ2-2; perhaps TRBD1 as D (5 bases). The germline CDR1 and CDR2 sequences are KGHSH and LQKENI. The CDR3 totals 15 residues. Trimming stripped 2 bases from V and 5 bases from J, with 12 bases between. The DNA for the CDR3 is TGTGCCAGCTCACCATCAGGGTCGTGGACCGGGGAGCTGTTTTTT. Its protein product is CASSPSGSWTGELFF.

The V and J genes are TRBV7-6 and TRBJ2-6; no definite D call. In germline, CDR1 is SGHVS, CDR2 FNYEAQ. The V and J ends lost 5 bases and 0 bases respectively, with 8 bases between them. This CDR3 contains 15 residues. DNA for the CDR3: TGTGCCAGCAGCGACGGGTTCTCTGGGGCCAACGTCCTGACTTTC. Translating gives CASSDGFSGANVLTF.

A few counts support this clone. The gene calls are TRBV9 and TRBJ2-5, with D unclear. The germline CDR1 and CDR2 sequences are SGDLS and YYNGEE. The CDR3 covers 13 residues. The V and J ends lost 3 bases and 0 bases respectively, with 6 bases between them. Written as DNA, the CDR3 is TGTGCCAGCAGCGCATCGTACCAAGAGACCCAGTACTTC. Protein: CASSASYQETQYF.

This clone has just a few counts. V is TRBV10-3 and J is TRBJ2-7; the D is unclear. V lost 4 bases and J 7 bases, leaving 8 bases between the germline ends. CDR3 length: 11 residues. CDR1 ENHRY and CDR2 SYGVKD come from the germline V gene. The CDR3 sequence: CAISASGEQYF. CDR3 coding DNA: TGTGCCATCAGTGCTTCTGGGGAGCAGTACTTC.

This clone was seen once. The rearrangement joins TRBV7-2 to TRBJ1-6; D possibly corresponds to TRBD1 (6 bases). The germline CDR1 and CDR2 sequences are SGHTA and FQGNSA. With 5 bases removed from V and 9 bases from J, the gap between germline ends came to 14 bases. The CDR3 is 14 amino acids. The CDR3 nucleotides read TGTGCCAGCAGCGGGGGGACATGGGTTTCACCCCTCCACTTT. It specifies CASSGGTWVSPLHF.

This clone was picked up a small number of times. The chain carries TRBV4-1 and TRBJ2-3, with 7 bases identical to TRBD2. Trimming took 0 bases from V and 3 from J; bases not matched to a gene: 9. CDR3 size: 17 residues. The germline gives CDR1 MGHRA, CDR2 YSYEKL. CDR3 sequence reads: CASSQDDLAAVTDTQYF. CDR3 nucleotides: TGCGCCAGCAGCCAAGATGACCTAGCGGCGGTGACAGATACGCAGTATTTT.

This clone was counted only a few times. The CDR3 protein is CATSRPPQGSWNEQYF. The CDR3 DNA reads TGTGCCACCAGCAGACCCCCCCAAGGTAGTTGGAACGAGCAGTACTTC. The chain joins TRBV15 to TRBJ2-7, with D uncertain. Trimming removed 2 bases from V and 5 bases from J, with 19 bases in between. The CDR3 sequence is 16 residues long. The germline V gene encodes CDR1 LNHNV and CDR2 YYDKDF (reference sequence).

This clone was observed a few times. The chain links TRBV11-2 to TRBJ2-1; 7 nucleotides line up with TRBD2. V lost 5 bases, J lost 0 bases, and 16 bases stayed unmatched. Germline CDR1 is SGHAT and CDR2 is FQNNGV. This CDR3 has 19 residues. The CDR3 sequence: CASSTRGGGTLSSYNEQFF. The CDR3 nucleotides are TGTGCCAGCAGCACACGCGGCGGGGGAACGCTTAGCTCCTACAATGAGCAGTTCTTC.

The gene calls are TRBV15 and TRBJ1-1, with unresolved D. The CDR3 runs to 14 residues. Deletions cut 3 bases from V and 0 bases from J, with 8 bases between. Germline-derived CDR1 and CDR2 are LNHNV and YYDKDF (reference sequence). This CDR3 reads CATSSDKLNTEAFF. CDR3 in DNA: TGTGCCACCAGCAGCGACAAACTGAACACTGAAGCTTTCTTT.

This clone was detected only a few times. The chain has TRBV28 and TRBJ1-2, with D maybe TRBD1 (5 bases). The germline V gene has CDR1 MDHEN and CDR2 SYDVKM. The ends were cut back, 8 bases at V and 6 bases at J, with 22 bases in the middle. This CDR3 is built from 15 residues. This chain's CDR3 is CASHPGQATRDGYTF. In nucleotides, the CDR3 is TGTGCCAGCCACCCGGGGCAGGCTACCAGAGATGGCTACACCTTC.

V gene TRBV10-3 combines with J gene TRBJ2-5; TRBD2 matches at 8 bases. Trimming removed 7 bases from V and 2 bases from J; junction bases left unmatched: 3. The CDR3 consists of 13 residues. Germline loops: CDR1 ENHRY, CDR2 SYGVKD. The CDR3 DNA sequence: TGTGCCATCAAGGCGGGGGGTCAAGAGACCCAGTACTTC. Protein product: CAIKAGGQETQYF.

The CDR3 DNA sequence: TGTGCCAGCAGCAATCAAGGGACACTTGGAAACACCATATATTTT. The encoded protein is CASSNQGTLGNTIYF. This chain connects TRBV7-2 to TRBJ1-3; possible D gene TRBD1, 6 bases. This CDR3 is 15 amino acids long. CDR1 and CDR2 (germline): SGHTA, FQGNSA. The ends were cut back, 5 bases at V and 3 bases at J, with 14 bases in the middle.